A selection of T cell receptor beta chains follows, all from one sample in a study of molecular identifiers for immune sequencing clone quantification. TCRdb analysed the PCR reads with MiXCR anew, one entry per CDR3 protein. The sample holds about 300,000 distinct CDR3 sequences; around a fifth are singletons and the top ten take over 0.7%. Sequencing was done on a sample of naive CD8+ T cells from blood, with Jurkat cell RNA spiked in. The receptors derive from a human donor in good health. Some libraries in this study had Jurkat cell RNA spiked in. The CDR3 runs from the conserved cysteine through the conserved F or W. Each record gives: J gene, clone size, V gene, CDR3 protein. Some rows mark clone size as missing; the rest say once, few, many or name a class of expanded clone.

TRBJ2-1	many	TRBV13	CASSPTTGFDEQFF
TRBJ2-7	many	TRBV4-3	CASSPARHYEQYF
TRBJ1-1	many	TRBV7-2	CASSLAGGSYTEAFF
TRBJ2-7	.	TRBV9	CASSRTSDEQYF
TRBJ2-7	many	TRBV14	CASSQGTTLDYEQYF
TRBJ2-4	.	TRBV4-1	CASSQGSGGAAKNIQYF
TRBJ2-3	many	TRBV6-1	CAIGSADTQYF
TRBJ2-3	many	TRBV7-6	CASSSYGRGGLVDTQYF
TRBJ2-7	.	TRBV5-4	CASSPSGTGGYEQYF
TRBJ2-3	few	TRBV28	CASSLRSPSTSTDTQYF
TRBJ2-7	many	TRBV27	CASSFDAAGRYEQYF
TRBJ2-2	many	TRBV4-1	CASSQDFRRGHTGELFF
TRBJ2-3	many	TRBV30	CAWRMGDRAQYF
TRBJ1-5	many	TRBV19	CASGWGNQPQHF
TRBJ1-2	.	TRBV30	CAWSVSTEGGYTF
TRBJ2-3	many	TRBV7-2	CASSQDRGRADTQYF
TRBJ2-7	few	TRBV28	CASSLGQDGFYEQYF
TRBJ2-2	few	TRBV5-1	CASSLDGTGVTGELFF
TRBJ2-7	few	TRBV4-3	CASSQGLAGAGYEQYF
TRBJ2-3	.	TRBV3-1	CASSLDRAAQGTQYF
TRBJ2-1	.	TRBV4-1	CASSIGTGPPYNEQFF
TRBJ2-7	.	TRBV27	CASSSSVEQYF
TRBJ2-6	many	TRBV4-3	CASSQDMAGAGANVLTF
TRBJ1-1	many	TRBV5-4	CASSLDGGQSVGTEAFF
TRBJ2-7	.	TRBV20-1	CSAGDLGLVRGEQYF
TRBJ2-7	many	TRBV7-9	CASSPETAWSEQYF
TRBJ2-7	many	TRBV5-1	CASSFTEAGDSYEQYF
TRBJ2-5	.	TRBV2	CASRAPGLALSQYF
TRBJ2-5	few	TRBV12-3/TRBV12-4	CASSGGTTQETQYF
TRBJ2-1	many	TRBV5-1	CASSLSGSTEQFF
TRBJ2-7	many	TRBV20-1	CSAPHPYEQYF
TRBJ2-3	.	TRBV16	CASSQMVTSGTSTDTQYF
TRBJ1-1	once	TRBV10-1	CASSERLELHTEAFF
TRBJ1-1	many	TRBV7-3	CASSATGTMNTEAFF
TRBJ1-4	.	TRBV27	CASSLWGGELFF
TRBJ2-2	many	TRBV6-6	CASSFAGQGIIGELFF
TRBJ1-4	many	TRBV7-2	CASSLEVRNEKLFF
TRBJ1-4	few	TRBV12-3/TRBV12-4	CASSSPPGKDEKLFF
TRBJ2-4	.	TRBV10-3	CAISEPMGEAKNIQYF
TRBJ1-1	many	TRBV27	CASSNMMGLDTEAFF
TRBJ2-5	many	TRBV7-3	CASSSHGQAGETQYF
TRBJ2-1	many	TRBV6-5	CASHRDRAYNEQFF
TRBJ1-1	many	TRBV29-1	CSVEDDRAGAFF
TRBJ2-7	many	TRBV20-1	CSASNRAYEQYF
TRBJ1-4	.	TRBV11-2	CASSPAGTNEKLFF
TRBJ2-7	.	TRBV4-1	CASSQDTTGGTYEQYF
TRBJ2-3	.	TRBV6-2/TRBV6-3	CASSYSSPNTQYF
TRBJ1-5	many	TRBV19	CASSIGSRSNQPQHF
TRBJ2-5	.	TRBV12-3/TRBV12-4	CASSLQGKETRYF
TRBJ2-5	many	TRBV12-3/TRBV12-4	CASSSGLVEETQYF
TRBJ2-7	.	TRBV7-2	CASSLGAGGGHEQYF